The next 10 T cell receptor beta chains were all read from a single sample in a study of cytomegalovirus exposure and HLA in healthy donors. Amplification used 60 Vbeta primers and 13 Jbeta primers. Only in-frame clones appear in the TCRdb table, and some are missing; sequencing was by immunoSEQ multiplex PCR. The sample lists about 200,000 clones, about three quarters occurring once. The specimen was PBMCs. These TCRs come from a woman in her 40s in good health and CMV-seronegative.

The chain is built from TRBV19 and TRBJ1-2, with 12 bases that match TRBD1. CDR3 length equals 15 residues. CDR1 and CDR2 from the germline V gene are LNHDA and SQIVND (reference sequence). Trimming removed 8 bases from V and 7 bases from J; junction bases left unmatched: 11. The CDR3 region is CASLPGQGAFSGYTF. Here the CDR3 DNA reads TGTGCCAGTTTACCGGGACAGGGGGCGTTTAGTGGCTACACCTTC.

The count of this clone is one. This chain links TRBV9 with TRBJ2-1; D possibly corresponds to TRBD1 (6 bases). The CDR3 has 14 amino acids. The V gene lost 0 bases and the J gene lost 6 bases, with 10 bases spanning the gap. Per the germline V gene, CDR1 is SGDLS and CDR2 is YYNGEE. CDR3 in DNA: TGTGCCAGCAGCGTAGGGGGGCATCCCAATGAGCAGTTCTTC. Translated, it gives CASSVGGHPNEQFF.

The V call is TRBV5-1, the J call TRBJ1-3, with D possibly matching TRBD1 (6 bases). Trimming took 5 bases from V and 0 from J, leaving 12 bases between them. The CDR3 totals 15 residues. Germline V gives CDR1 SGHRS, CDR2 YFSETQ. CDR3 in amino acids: CASRTGPSSGNTIYF. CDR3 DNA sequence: TGCGCCAGCAGGACAGGTCCGAGCTCTGGAAACACCATATATTTT.

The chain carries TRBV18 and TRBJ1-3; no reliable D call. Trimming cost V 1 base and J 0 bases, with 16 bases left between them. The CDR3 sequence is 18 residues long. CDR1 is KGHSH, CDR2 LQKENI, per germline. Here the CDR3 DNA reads TGTGCCAGCTCACCACTGGTGTTGGCAGCGAGCTCTGGAAACACCATATATTTT. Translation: CASSPLVLAASSGNTIYF.

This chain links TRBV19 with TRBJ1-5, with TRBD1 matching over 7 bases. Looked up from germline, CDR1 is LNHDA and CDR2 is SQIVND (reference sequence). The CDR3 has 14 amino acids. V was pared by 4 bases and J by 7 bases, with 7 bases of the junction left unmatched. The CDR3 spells CASSRQGREQPQHF. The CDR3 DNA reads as TGTGCCAGTAGTAGACAGGGAAGAGAACAGCCCCAGCATTTT.

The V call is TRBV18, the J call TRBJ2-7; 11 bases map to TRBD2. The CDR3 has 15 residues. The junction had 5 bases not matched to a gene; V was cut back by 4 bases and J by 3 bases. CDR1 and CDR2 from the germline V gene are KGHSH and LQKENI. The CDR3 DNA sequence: TGTGCCAGCTCACTTAGCGGGAGGGACATCTACGAGCAGTACTTC. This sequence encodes CASSLSGRDIYEQYF.

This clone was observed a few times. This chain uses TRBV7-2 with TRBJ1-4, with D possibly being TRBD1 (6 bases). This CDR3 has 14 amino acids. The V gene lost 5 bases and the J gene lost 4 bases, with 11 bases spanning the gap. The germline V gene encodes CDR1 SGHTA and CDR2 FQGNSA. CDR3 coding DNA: TGTGCCAGCAGCCACGGACAGATTAATGAAAAACTGTTTTTT. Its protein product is CASSHGQINEKLFF.

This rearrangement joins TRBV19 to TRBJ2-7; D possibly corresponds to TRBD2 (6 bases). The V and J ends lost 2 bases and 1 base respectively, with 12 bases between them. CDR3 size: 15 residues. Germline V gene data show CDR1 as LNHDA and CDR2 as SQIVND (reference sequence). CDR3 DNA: TGTGCCAGTAGTATAAGTGGACTATTTTCCTACGAGCAGTACTTC. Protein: CASSISGLFSYEQYF.

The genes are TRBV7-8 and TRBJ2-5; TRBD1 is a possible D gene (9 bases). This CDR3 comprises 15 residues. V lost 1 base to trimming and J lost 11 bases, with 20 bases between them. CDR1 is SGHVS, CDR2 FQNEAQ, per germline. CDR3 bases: TGTGCCAGCAGCTTAGTACAGGGGGCCGGGGGGGAGCAGTACTTC. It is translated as CASSLVQGAGGEQYF. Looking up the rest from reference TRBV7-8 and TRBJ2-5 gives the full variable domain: GAGVSQSPRYKVAKRGQDVALRCDPISGHVSLFWYQQALGQGPEFLTYFQNEAQLDKSGLPSDRFFAERPEGSVSTLKIQRTQQEDSAVYLCASSLVQGAGGEQYFGPGTRLLVL.

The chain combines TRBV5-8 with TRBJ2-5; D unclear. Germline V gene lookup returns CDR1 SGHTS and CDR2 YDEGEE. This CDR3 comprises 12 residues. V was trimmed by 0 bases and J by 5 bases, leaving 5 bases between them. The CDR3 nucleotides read TGTGCCAGCAGCTTGGCCGCGGAGACCCAGTACTTC. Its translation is CASSLAAETQYF.